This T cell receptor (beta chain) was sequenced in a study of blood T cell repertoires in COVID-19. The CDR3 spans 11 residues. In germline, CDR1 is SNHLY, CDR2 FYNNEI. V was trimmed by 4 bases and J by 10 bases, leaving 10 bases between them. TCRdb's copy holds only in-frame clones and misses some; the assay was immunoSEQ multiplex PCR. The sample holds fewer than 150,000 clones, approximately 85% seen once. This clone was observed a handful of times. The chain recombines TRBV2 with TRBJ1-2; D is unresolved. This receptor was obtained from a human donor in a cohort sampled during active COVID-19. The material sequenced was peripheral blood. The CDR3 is CASSGSEDYTF. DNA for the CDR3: TGTGCCAGCAGTGGGAGTGAAGACTACACCTTC.